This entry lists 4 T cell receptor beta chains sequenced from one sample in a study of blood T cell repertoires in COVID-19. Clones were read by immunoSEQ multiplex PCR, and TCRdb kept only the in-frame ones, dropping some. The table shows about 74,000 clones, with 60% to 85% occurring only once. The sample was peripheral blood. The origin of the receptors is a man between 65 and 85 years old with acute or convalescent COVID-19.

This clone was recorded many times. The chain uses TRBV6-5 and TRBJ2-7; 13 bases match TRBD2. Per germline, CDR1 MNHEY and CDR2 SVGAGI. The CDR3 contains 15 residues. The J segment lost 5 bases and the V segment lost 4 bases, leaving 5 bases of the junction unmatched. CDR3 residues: CASSSGLAGANEQYF. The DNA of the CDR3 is TGTGCCAGCAGTTCTGGACTAGCGGGAGCAAACGAGCAGTACTTC.

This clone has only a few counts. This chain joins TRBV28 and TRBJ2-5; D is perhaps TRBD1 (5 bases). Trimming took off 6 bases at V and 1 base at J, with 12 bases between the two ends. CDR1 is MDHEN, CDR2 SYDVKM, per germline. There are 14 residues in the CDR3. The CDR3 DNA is TGTGCCAGCAGCTCCTCGGACATCCAAGAGACCCAGTACTTC. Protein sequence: CASSSSDIQETQYF.

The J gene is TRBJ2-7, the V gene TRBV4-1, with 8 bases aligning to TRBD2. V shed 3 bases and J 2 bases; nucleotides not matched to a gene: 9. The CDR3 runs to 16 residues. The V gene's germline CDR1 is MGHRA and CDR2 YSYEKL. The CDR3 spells CASSQGSSGRPYEQYF. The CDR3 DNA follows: TGCGCCAGCAGCCAGGGGTCAAGCGGGAGACCCTACGAGCAGTACTTC.

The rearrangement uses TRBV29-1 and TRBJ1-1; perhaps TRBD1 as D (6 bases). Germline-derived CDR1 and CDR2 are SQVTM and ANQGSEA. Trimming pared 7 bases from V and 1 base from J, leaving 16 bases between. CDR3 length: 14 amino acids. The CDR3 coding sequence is TGCAGCGCTGGGGCGGGCAGGGGGAACACTGAAGCTTTCTTT. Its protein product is CSAGAGRGNTEAFF.